The next 24 T cell receptor beta chains were all read from a single sample in a study of tumor-infiltrating lymphocytes in primary liver carcinoma. Co-extracted RNA and DNA came from roughly 20-30 mg of unsorted bulk tissue. Total RNA (around 510 ng) served as template for TCR beta cDNA synthesis primed by a constant-region primer. ARM-PCR was slightly modified, and three nested multiplex PCR rounds with it gave rise to the TCR beta libraries. TRBV1-TRBV30 forward primers paired with a C-beta reverse primer were used in the first two PCR rounds, which ran approximately 11 cycles each. TCRdb itself ran the multiplex PCR reads through MiXCR, one entry per CDR3 protein. This repertoire shows about 100,000 distinct CDR3 sequences, about 62% found once; its top ten account for less than 15%. Sequencing was performed on liver tumor tissue from sampling region 2. Subset denoted: tumor region T2, inferior pole. All receptors come from a woman aged 60-70 years with primary liver carcinoma and hepatitis B virus infection.

This clonotype has just one count. An end of the junction does not agree with germline; a read error may underlie this. J is TRBJ2-7 and V is TRBV29-1; D may be TRBD2 (5 bases). CDR3 length: 12 residues. The V gene's germline CDR1 is SQVTM and CDR2 ANQGSEA. CDR3 coding DNA: TGTAGCGTTAAGGATAATTCCTACGAGCAGTACTTC. This gives the protein CSVKDNSYEQYF.

Worth noting for this clonotype: The junction shows a germline mismatch at one end, possibly a read error. V usage is TRBV11-1 and J usage is TRBJ2-2; D gene uncertain. Germline V gene sequence: CDR1 SGHAT, CDR2 FQDESV (reference sequence). CDR3 size: 17 residues. The CDR3 sequence is CVSSTRPFLVNTVELFF. CDR3 nucleotide sequence: TGTGTCAGCAGCACCCGGCCATTCCTAGTTAACACCGTGGAGCTGTTTTTT.

In the case of this clonotype: Because the CDR3 is missing its conserved closing phenylalanine or tryptophan, this is likely a read error. The V and J genes are TRBV7-9 and TRBJ1-1; the D gene is possibly TRBD1 (5 bases). The CDR3 spans 14 residues. The V end was cut by 5 bases, the J end by 1 base, with 11 bases between. Germline assignment: CDR1 SEHNR and CDR2 FQNEAQ (reference sequence). The CDR3 spells CASSLNQGNTEAFS. The CDR3 coding sequence is TGTGCCAGCAGCCTGAATCAGGGGAACACTGAAGCTTTCTCT.

Regarding this clonotype: A much larger clone lies a single base off, so this may be a read error. The chain joins TRBV28 to TRBJ2-5; 14 bases line up with TRBD2. CDR1 and CDR2 from the germline V gene are MDHEN and SYDVKM. This CDR3 is built from 16 residues. DNA for the CDR3: TGTGCCAGCAGCTCTGGGACTAGCGGGAGTAGAGAGACCGAGTACTTC. Translation gives CASSSGTSGSRETEYF.

This chain joins TRBV7-9 and TRBJ1-2, with TRBD1 matching over 9 bases. The CDR3 is 15 amino acids. J was trimmed by 6 bases and V by 4 bases; bases with no gene match: 9. The germline V gene has CDR1 SEHNR and CDR2 FQNEAQ (reference sequence). The CDR3: CASSYSRGQGNGYTF. The CDR3 coding sequence is TGTGCCAGCAGCTACTCCCGGGGACAGGGCAATGGCTACACCTTC. Full variable domain (missing parts from reference TRBV7-9 and TRBJ1-2): DTGVSQNPRHKITKRGQNVTFRCDPISEHNRLYWYRQTLGQGPEFLTYFQNEAQLEKSRLLSDRFSAERPKGSFSTLEIQRTEQGDSAMYLCASSYSRGQGNGYTFGSGTRLTVV.

V and J are TRBV6-5 and TRBJ2-5; TRBD1 might be the D (5 bases). CDR1 MNHEY and CDR2 SVGAGI come from the germline V gene. The CDR3 is 13 residues long. With 4 bases removed from V and 9 bases from J, the gap between germline ends came to 15 bases. The DNA for the CDR3 is TGTGCCAGCAGTTTCGACAGTGGTTTCGCCCAGTACTTC. Translated, it gives CASSFDSGFAQYF.

This clonotype was observed a few times. V gene TRBV11-2 combines with J gene TRBJ2-5; the D gene is possibly TRBD2 (7 bases). The V end was cut by 2 bases, the J end by 5 bases, with 15 bases between. The germline CDR1 and CDR2 sequences are SGHAT and FQNNGV. This CDR3 spans 15 amino acids. The CDR3 region is CASSLRAGEGETQYF. The CDR3 region has the DNA TGTGCCAGCAGCTTAAGGGCAGGGGAGGGGGAGACCCAGTACTTC.

This clonotype turned up a few times. This chain joins TRBV7-9 and TRBJ1-1; a possible D gene is TRBD1 (6 bases). V was trimmed by 2 bases and J by 4 bases, leaving 14 bases between them. Germline-derived CDR1 and CDR2 are SEHNR and FQNEAQ (reference sequence). The length of the CDR3 is 15 residues. The chain's CDR3 is CASSLTGQGLTEAFF. The DNA for the CDR3 is TGTGCCAGCAGCTTAACGGGGCAGGGGCTCACTGAAGCTTTCTTT.

The V call is TRBV11-2, the J call TRBJ2-1; D not certain. From germline, CDR1 is SGHAT and CDR2 FQNNGV. The CDR3 has 14 residues. In nucleotides, the CDR3 is TGTGCAGGCAGATTTGGGCGTAGCTCCAATGAGCAGTTCTTC. Translated: CAGRFGRSSNEQFF.

Remarks on this clonotype: A much larger clone differs by one base, so this may be a read error. The chain carries TRBV5-1 and TRBJ2-7; 8 bases are shared with TRBD1. The CDR3 totals 12 residues. Trimming removed 4 bases from V and 5 bases from J; junction bases left unmatched: 2. The germline V gene has CDR1 SGHRS and CDR2 YFSETQ. CDR3 nucleotide sequence: TGCGCCAGCAGCGTGACAGGGGACGAGCAGTACTTC. This gives the protein CASSVTGDEQYF.

This clonotype was observed at least ten times. J is TRBJ1-2 and V is TRBV6-5; TRBD1 might be the D (5 bases). This CDR3 contains 13 residues. V was clipped by 2 bases and J by 7 bases, with 11 bases between them. Germline CDR1 MNHEY, CDR2 SVGAGI. The CDR3 region is CASSYGQGRGYTF. The CDR3 DNA follows: TGTGCCAGCAGTTACGGGCAGGGACGTGGCTACACCTTC.

A note on this clonotype: It may be a read error: a sequence one base away is much more abundant. The CDR3 is CASSAIPQGSGTGTQYF. The CDR3 DNA follows: TGCGCCAGCAGTGCCATACCACAGGGATCTGGGACAGGTACGCAGTATTTT. The chain has TRBV10-2 and TRBJ2-3, with 8 bases matching TRBD1. Per germline, CDR1 WSHSY and CDR2 SAAADI. This CDR3 comprises 17 residues.

This clonotype occurred once. The chain has TRBV6-6 and TRBJ2-7, with D uncertain. Germline values: CDR1 MNHNY, CDR2 SVGAGI (reference sequence). The CDR3 length is 12 residues. The CDR3 here is CTPEASSYEQYF. CDR3 DNA sequence: TGTACCCCAGAGGCGAGCTCGTACGAGCAGTACTTC.

The gene calls are TRBV29-1 and TRBJ1-3; TRBD1 is a possible D gene (5 bases). V lost 7 bases, J lost 12 bases, and 16 bases lay in between. This CDR3 region has 11 residues. Germline loops: CDR1 SQVTM, CDR2 ANQGSEA. The DNA for the CDR3 is TGCAGCGCCCCGGGGCACACCATCATATATTTT. It yields the protein CSAPGHTIIYF.

A note on this clonotype: The conserved final phenylalanine or tryptophan is absent from the CDR3, which likely points to a read error. The DNA is left out, because the CDR3 cannot be placed on it with certainty; the CDR3 is given as TCRdb lists it. CDR3 region: CASSHPQGLRADSPLHL. The chain is built from TRBV6-5 and TRBJ1-6; TRBD1 is the table's D call and was not checked against the DNA. The CDR3 has 17 residues if both end residues are counted. CDR1 MNHEY and CDR2 SVGAGI come from the germline V gene.

In the case of this clonotype: The conserved phenylalanine or tryptophan normally closing the CDR3 is absent here, so this likely arose from a read error. The CDR3 reads CASMRQGGYEQYL. In DNA form, the CDR3 reads TGTGCCAGCATGCGGCAGGGCGGCTACGAGCAGTACCTC. The J gene is TRBJ2-7, the V gene TRBV6-5; D is possibly TRBD1 (5 bases). Trimming cost V 7 bases and J 3 bases, with 13 bases left between them. This CDR3 is built from 13 residues. Germline V gene sequence: CDR1 MNHEY, CDR2 SVGAGI.

Regarding this clonotype: A read error may produce the germline difference seen at one junction end. The rearrangement uses TRBV4-1 and TRBJ2-1, with D unclear. The CDR3 is 15 amino acids. The germline V gene encodes CDR1 MGHRA and CDR2 YSYEKL. The CDR3 nucleotides read TGCGCCAACAGCCAAGATTCGGTAGGGTACCTTGAGCAGTTATTC. Translation gives CANSQDSVGYLEQLF.

Notes on this clonotype: A much larger clone lies one base from this, so it may be a read error. The rearrangement joins TRBV7-9 to TRBJ2-1; no firm D call. From germline, CDR1 is SEHNR and CDR2 FQNEAQ (reference sequence). The CDR3 contains 14 residues. The DNA for the CDR3 is TGTGCCGGCAGCTTAGGTCCTTCCTACAATGAGCAGTTCTTC. Translation gives CAGSLGPSYNEQFF.

This clonotype is a singleton in its sample. Lacking the conserved final phenylalanine or tryptophan, this CDR3 likely reflects a read error. The V and J genes are TRBV12-3 or TRBV12-4 and TRBJ2-7; D perhaps matches TRBD2 (5 bases). Between the trimmed V and J ends, which lost 7 bases and 3 bases, there was a span of 10 bases. The CDR3 is 12 amino acids. The CDR3 sequence is CASIPGGYEQYL. CDR3 sequence (DNA): TGTGCCAGCATTCCCGGAGGCTACGAGCAGTACTTA.

The table lists this clonotype with a count of one. A junction end diverges from the germline sequence, so it may reflect a read error. The chain employs TRBV4-2 and TRBJ1-2; TRBD1 might be the D (5 bases). CDR3 length: 16 amino acids. Germline lookup yields CDR1 LGHNA and CDR2 YNFKEQ. The CDR3 coding sequence is TGTGCCAGCAGCCAAGAGCAGGGAAATTGGCTTAATGGCTACATCTTC. Protein: CASSQEQGNWLNGYIF.

Note on this clonotype: One end of the junction is discordant with germline, which a read error may explain. The CDR3 region has the DNA TGCGCCAGCAGCTTGGACGGGAGGAACATCGGGGAGCTGTTTTTT. Translated: CASSLDGRNIGELFF. V gene TRBV5-1 combines with J gene TRBJ2-2; TRBD2 matches 7 bases. The CDR3 has 15 residues. Germline CDR1 and CDR2: SGHRS and YFSETQ.

This clonotype showed up just a few times. This chain uses TRBV20-1 with TRBJ2-1; the match to TRBD1 covers 10 bases. This CDR3 has 14 amino acids. The J segment lost 4 bases and the V segment lost 5 bases, leaving 5 bases of the junction unmatched. Germline CDR1 reads DFQATT; CDR2 reads SNEGSKA (reference sequence). The CDR3 reads CSARGQGRYNEQFF. CDR3 nucleotides: TGCAGTGCTCGGGGACAGGGGAGATACAATGAGCAGTTCTTC.

The rearrangement uses TRBV11-3 and TRBJ2-5; 8 bases line up with TRBD1. The V and J ends lost 1 base and 7 bases, in that order; junction bases with no gene match: 11. The length of the CDR3 is 16 residues. Germline-derived CDR1 and CDR2 are SGHNT and YENEEA. The CDR3 sequence: CASSLVTQGAPGTQYF. Here the CDR3 DNA reads TGTGCCAGCAGCTTAGTAACCCAGGGGGCCCCCGGGACCCAGTACTTC.

Notes on this clonotype: At one end, the junction sequence differs from germline, possibly due to a read error. This chain joins TRBV11-2 and TRBJ2-1; TRBD2 aligns across 10 bases. The length of the CDR3 is 17 residues. Germline assignment: CDR1 SGHAT and CDR2 FQNNGV. The CDR3 DNA sequence: TGTGCCAGCGGCTTAGCGCTAGCGGGAGTCGTTCGGAGCGAGCAGTTCTTC. Amino acid sequence: CASGLALAGVVRSEQFF. Drawing the rest from reference TRBV11-2 and TRBJ2-1, the complete variable domain is EAGVAQSPRYKIIEKRQSVAFWCNPISGHATLYWYQQILGQGPKLLIQFQNNGVVDDSQLPKDRFSAERLKGVDSTLKIQPAKLEDSAVYLCASGLALAGVVRSEQFFGPGTRLTVL.